The present entry profiles one T cell receptor beta chain with its context. With V trimmed by 2 bases and J by 1 base, 1 base remained unmatched. The CDR3 is 16 amino acids. Germline CDR1 and CDR2: SGHRS and YFSETQ. This sample was taken from a study of cytomegalovirus exposure and HLA in healthy donors. The PCR used 60 Vbeta and 13 Jbeta primers. Profiling relied on immunoSEQ multiplex PCR, and the TCRdb table lists in-frame clones only, not all of them. Of 100,000 to 150,000 clones in the sample, about three quarters were seen once. This TCR was sampled from a female donor in good health and CMV-seronegative. This rearrangement joins TRBV5-1 to TRBJ2-1, with 12 bases lining up with TRBD2. The sequenced sample was PBMCs. The CDR3 DNA reads TGCGCCAGCAGCTTTACTAGCGGGGGGTCCTACAATGAGCAGTTCTTC. Its protein product is CASSFTSGGSYNEQFF.